This T cell receptor beta chain was profiled in a study of shared clonotypes between healthy human individuals. Profiling relied on immunoSEQ multiplex PCR, and the TCRdb table lists in-frame clones only, not all of them. The profile shows roughly 1,800,000 clones, less than 95% of them singletons. General study findings and limits: Blood alone was sampled, and tissue repertoires likely differ. Clonotypes which were not shared had lower generation probabilities than clonotypes that all four donors shared. Clonotypes that were shared across a handful of donors made up 4.5% to 5% of naive CD4 clonotypes.

Comments on this clone: Its antigen is unknown.

Only CD45RO-negative cells positively selected for CCR7 counted as naive CD8 cells, so terminally differentiated effector memory CD45RA+ cells were excluded. CDR1 is SNHLY and CDR2 is FYNNEI in the germline V gene. Trimming stripped 4 bases from V and 0 bases from J, with 9 bases between. This CDR3 has 15 residues. The chain has TRBV2 and TRBJ1-4, with D unresolved. Sequencing input: naive CD8+ T cells sorted from blood. The TCR was taken from a man aged 18 to 30 in good health. CDR3 residues: CASSGPGTTNEKLFF. For the CDR3, the DNA is TGTGCCAGCAGTGGCCCAGGAACAACTAATGAAAAACTGTTTTTT.